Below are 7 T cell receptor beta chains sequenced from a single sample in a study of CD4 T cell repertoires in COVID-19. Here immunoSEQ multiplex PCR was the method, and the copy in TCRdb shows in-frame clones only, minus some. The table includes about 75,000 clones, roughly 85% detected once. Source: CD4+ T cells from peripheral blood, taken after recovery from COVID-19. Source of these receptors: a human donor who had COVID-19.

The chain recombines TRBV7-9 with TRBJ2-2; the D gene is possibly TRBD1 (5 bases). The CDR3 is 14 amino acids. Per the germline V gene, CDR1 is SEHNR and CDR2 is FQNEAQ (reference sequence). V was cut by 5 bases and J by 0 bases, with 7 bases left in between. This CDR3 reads CASSDSPNTGELFF. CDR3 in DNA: TGTGCCAGCAGCGACAGCCCGAACACCGGGGAGCTGTTTTTT.

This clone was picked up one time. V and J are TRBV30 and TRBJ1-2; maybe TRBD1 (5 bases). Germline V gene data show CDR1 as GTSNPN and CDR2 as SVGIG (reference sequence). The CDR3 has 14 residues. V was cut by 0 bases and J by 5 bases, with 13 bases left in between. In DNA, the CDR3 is TGTGCCTGGAGTGTGGTGTCGGGGGGATATGGCTACACCTTC. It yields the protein CAWSVVSGGYGYTF.

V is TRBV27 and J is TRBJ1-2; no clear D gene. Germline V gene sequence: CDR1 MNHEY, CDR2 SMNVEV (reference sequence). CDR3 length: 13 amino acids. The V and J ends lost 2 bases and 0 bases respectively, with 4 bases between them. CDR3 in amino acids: CASSLQANYGYTF. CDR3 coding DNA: TGTGCCAGCAGTTTACAGGCTAACTATGGCTACACCTTC.

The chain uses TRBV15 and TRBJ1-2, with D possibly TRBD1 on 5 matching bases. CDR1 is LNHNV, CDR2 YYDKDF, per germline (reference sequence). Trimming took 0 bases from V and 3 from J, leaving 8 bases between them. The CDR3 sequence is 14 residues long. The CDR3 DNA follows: TGTGCCACCAGCAGAGATCGAGGGGACTATGGCTACACCTTC. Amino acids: CATSRDRGDYGYTF. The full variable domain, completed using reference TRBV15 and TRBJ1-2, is DAMVIQNPRYQVTQFGKPVTLSCSQTLNHNVMYWYQQKSSQAPKLLFHYYDKDFNNEADTPDNFQSRRPNTSFCFLDIRSPGLGDTAMYLCATSRDRGDYGYTFGSGTRLTVV.

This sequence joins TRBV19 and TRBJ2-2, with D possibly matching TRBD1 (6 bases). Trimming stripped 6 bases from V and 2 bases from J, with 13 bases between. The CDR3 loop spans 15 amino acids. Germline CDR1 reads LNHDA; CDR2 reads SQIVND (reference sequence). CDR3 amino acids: CASRDQGKNTGELFF. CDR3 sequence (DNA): TGTGCCAGTAGGGATCAGGGGAAAAACACCGGGGAGCTGTTTTTT.

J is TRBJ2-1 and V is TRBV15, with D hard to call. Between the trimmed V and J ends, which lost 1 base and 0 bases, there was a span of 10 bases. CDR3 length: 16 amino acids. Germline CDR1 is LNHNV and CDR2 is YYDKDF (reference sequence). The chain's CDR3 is CATSRASLSSYNEQFF. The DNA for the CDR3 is TGTGCCACCAGCAGAGCTTCACTCAGCTCCTACAATGAGCAGTTCTTC. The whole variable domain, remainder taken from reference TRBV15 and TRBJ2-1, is DAMVIQNPRYQVTQFGKPVTLSCSQTLNHNVMYWYQQKSSQAPKLLFHYYDKDFNNEADTPDNFQSRRPNTSFCFLDIRSPGLGDTAMYLCATSRASLSSYNEQFFGPGTRLTVL.

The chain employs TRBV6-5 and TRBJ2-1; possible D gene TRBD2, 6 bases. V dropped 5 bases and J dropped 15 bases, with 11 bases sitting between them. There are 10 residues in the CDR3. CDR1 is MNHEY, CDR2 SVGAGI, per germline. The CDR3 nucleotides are TGTGCCAGCAGTCGGGCGGGGATGTTCTTC. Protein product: CASSRAGMFF.